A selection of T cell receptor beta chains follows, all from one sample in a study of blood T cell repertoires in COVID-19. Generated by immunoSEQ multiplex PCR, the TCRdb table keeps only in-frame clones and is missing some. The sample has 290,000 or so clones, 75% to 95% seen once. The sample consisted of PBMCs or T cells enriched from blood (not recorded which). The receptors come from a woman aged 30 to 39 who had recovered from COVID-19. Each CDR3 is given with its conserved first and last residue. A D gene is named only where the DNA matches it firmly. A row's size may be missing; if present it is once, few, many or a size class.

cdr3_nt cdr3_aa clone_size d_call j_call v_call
TGTGCCAGCAGCTTAGGGGCGGCGGGAGGAGCAGATACGCAGTATTTT CASSLGAAGGADTQYF - TRBD2 TRBJ2-3 TRBV7-9
TGTGCCAGCAGCCGCGCTAGCGGGACAGAGACCCAGTACTTC CASSRASGTETQYF - TRBD2 TRBJ2-5 TRBV3-1/TRBV3-2
TGTGCCAGCAGTTCCTTAGCGGGAGTCGGCGAGACCCAGTACTTC CASSSLAGVGETQYF - TRBD2 TRBJ2-5 TRBV7-3
TGTGCCACCTCAGGACAGGGGGCGCGGGGCTATGGCTACACCTTC CATSGQGARGYGYTF - TRBD1 TRBJ1-2 TRBV15
TGTGCCAGCAGCTTGGGGCAGGGTATCCAAGAGACCCAGTACTTC CASSLGQGIQETQYF once - TRBJ2-5 TRBV5-4
TGTGCCAGCAGCTTATTAGCGGGAGCTGCCTACAATGAGCAGTTCTTC CASSLLAGAAYNEQFF - TRBD2 TRBJ2-1 TRBV7-2
TGTGCCACCGCGGGACAGCGAAATTCACCCCTCCACTTT CATAGQRNSPLHF - TRBD1 TRBJ1-6 TRBV15
TGCAGTGCTACTGAGGACAGCGCAACCTACAATGAGCAGTTCTTC CSATEDSATYNEQFF - - TRBJ2-1 TRBV20-1
TGTGCCTGGAGTGACCAGACAGGGGTCGCCTACAATGAGCAGTTCTTC CAWSDQTGVAYNEQFF once TRBD1 TRBJ2-1 TRBV30
TGTGCCACCGCGGACGGGAAGACCTACGAGCAGTACTTC CATADGKTYEQYF - - TRBJ2-7 TRBV15
TGTGCCAGCACCCCCCCAGGCAGGGTCTACGAGCAGTACTTC CASTPPGRVYEQYF - - TRBJ2-7 TRBV28
TGTGCCAGCAGCGTAGCTGGTGGCCGAATCACAGATACGCAGTATTTT CASSVAGGRITDTQYF - - TRBJ2-3 TRBV9
TGTGCCAGCAGCTCCAGAGGTCCCGAGGGCGGCTACACCTTC CASSSRGPEGGYTF - - TRBJ1-2 TRBV9
TGCGCCAGCAGCCAAGATCACGGGACACTCTATGGCTACACCTTC CASSQDHGTLYGYTF - - TRBJ1-2 TRBV4-3
TGTGCCAGCTCACCCTCGACTAGCGGGGCCACCTCATACTACAATGAGCAGTTCTTC CASSPSTSGATSYYNEQFF - TRBD2 TRBJ2-1 TRBV18
TGTGCCAGCAGACCCAGGGCCGGGGAGGATTCACCCCTCCACTTT CASRPRAGEDSPLHF - - TRBJ1-6 TRBV6-5
TGTGCCAGCGGATTACAGGGGGTCGGCTACACCTTC CASGLQGVGYTF - TRBD1 TRBJ1-2 TRBV28
TGTGCCAGCAGCTTGGGGGGGCGGGGTAGCACAGATACGCAGTATTTT CASSLGGRGSTDTQYF - - TRBJ2-3 TRBV7-2
TGTGCCAGTAGTATCCTAGTCGAGGGTGAGAACACTGAAGCTTTCTTT CASSILVEGENTEAFF once - TRBJ1-1 TRBV19
TGTGCCACCAGTGATTTACAGGGGGCGAAGGAGACCCAGTACTTC CATSDLQGAKETQYF - TRBD1 TRBJ2-5 TRBV24-1
TGTGCCAGCTCACCACCCCGGGCTAAGGGGGACACTGAAGCTTTCTTT CASSPPRAKGDTEAFF - - TRBJ1-1 TRBV18
TGTGCCAGTAGTGTGCAGGAAAATCAGCCCCAGCATTTT CASSVQENQPQHF - - TRBJ1-5 TRBV19
TGTGCCAGCAATCTCGGGACTTACTTCACCGGGGAGCTGTTTTTT CASNLGTYFTGELFF - - TRBJ2-2 TRBV28
TGTGCCAGTAGTACAGGAAACCAAGAGACCCAGTACTTC CASSTGNQETQYF - - TRBJ2-5 TRBV19
TGTGCCAGCAGCGGGGGTTTAGGGACAGGGGTCGTCTACACCTTC CASSGGLGTGVVYTF - TRBD1 TRBJ1-2 TRBV28
TGTGCCAGCAGTTCTACAGGGGTCCCAGATACGCAGTATTTT CASSSTGVPDTQYF - TRBD1 TRBJ2-3 TRBV3-1/TRBV3-2
TGTGCCAGCAGTCAACTAGCGGGAAGGCGGGAGACCCAGTACTTC CASSQLAGRRETQYF - TRBD2 TRBJ2-5 TRBV6-2/TRBV6-3